The rows below give T cell receptor beta chains drawn from one sample of a study of T cell repertoires in cytomegalovirus infection. TCRdb re-called the reads through MiXCR, storing one row per CDR3 protein. The sample lists under 200,000 distinct CDR3 sequences; 8.5% to 10% were seen once. Sequenced sample: PBMCs. The receptors shown here come from a human donor in good health (CMV status not recorded). Some clones in this sample may be carry-over from other donors' samples. The CDR3 runs from the conserved cysteine through the conserved F or W.

CDR3 length,V gene,J gene,CDR3 protein
16,TRBV6-2/TRBV6-3,TRBJ2-7,CASSYRGGAFAYEQYF
15,TRBV7-9,TRBJ1-1,CASTNSLGGLTEAFF
12,TRBV7-9,TRBJ2-3,CASSASIDTQYF
12,TRBV7-3,TRBJ2-1,CASSLSGDEQFF
18,TRBV6-2/TRBV6-3,TRBJ2-4,CASSYLAGELETKNIQYF
15,TRBV28,TRBJ2-7,CASSRNKANSYEQYF
13,TRBV6-1,TRBJ2-7,CASSERLEGEQYF
17,TRBV7-9,TRBJ1-4,CASSSLAPGATNEKLFF
18,TRBV27,TRBJ2-2,CASSPRDSKSLNTGELFF
13,TRBV7-9,TRBJ2-7,CASSNGGVYEQYF
16,TRBV7-9,TRBJ1-1,CASSPTGSAGYTEAFF
15,TRBV28,TRBJ1-4,CASSSMDRWDEKLFF
17,TRBV5-5,TRBJ1-2,CASSLAAGWEKRDGYTF
14,TRBV30,TRBJ1-2,CAWSMGGGNYGYTF
15,TRBV7-2,TRBJ1-4,CASSQRGGREGKLFF
16,TRBV7-2,TRBJ2-3,CASSLAVAGGQDTQYF
15,TRBV27,TRBJ1-2,CASSLEPEGNYGYTF
13,TRBV28,TRBJ1-3,CASTPISGNTIYF
13,TRBV11-3,TRBJ2-1,CASSSQLGNEQFF
15,TRBV18,TRBJ2-7,CASSTTGTGAYEQYF
16,TRBV5-6,TRBJ1-2,CASSPFDIRAVYGYTF
16,TRBV7-2,TRBJ2-7,CASSVTGTGGTYEQYF
16,TRBV5-4,TRBJ2-7,CASSLAGQESSYEQYF
14,TRBV20-1,TRBJ1-5,CSPRSGGGDQPQHF
14,TRBV5-4,TRBJ1-2,CASSLPGEIFSYTF
12,TRBV20-1,TRBJ1-2,CSATRDSHGYTF
14,TRBV12-3/TRBV12-4,TRBJ1-2,CASSFRGSWAGYTF
11,TRBV19,TRBJ1-5,CASSPPPAQHF
15,TRBV7-9,TRBJ1-2,CASSISDPGNYGYTF
14,TRBV7-3,TRBJ2-7,CASSDGQHVKVKYF
16,TRBV20-1,TRBJ2-1,CSARAASGPSYNEQFF
17,TRBV9,TRBJ1-3,CASSIRPGDSSGNTIYF
14,TRBV20-1,TRBJ2-1,CSARGTSEYNEQFF
16,TRBV7-6,TRBJ2-1,CASTPENSGSYNEQFF
15,TRBV4-2,TRBJ2-3,CASRAGDRGTDTQYF
17,TRBV5-6,TRBJ1-3,CASSEGDRRLSGNTIYF
16,TRBV7-2,TRBJ2-1,CASSLSPRGGYNEQFF
16,TRBV7-2,TRBJ2-1,CASSLGRLAGMHEQFF
14,TRBV28,TRBJ1-2,CASRGGDRNRGYTF
13,TRBV7-2,TRBJ2-5,CASSLGTGETQYF
11,TRBV6-1,TRBJ1-2,CASTRGPGYTF
18,TRBV7-2,TRBJ1-2,CASSPLKYGTQDGYGYTF
13,TRBV7-6,TRBJ2-7,CASSLGLPGEQYF